A single sample is the source of the 21 T cell receptor beta chains below, sequenced in a study of regulatory T cells in long-lasting Graves disease (dated by TCRdb to the early 2020s). The sample's time point label, decoded: newly diagnosed GD, antithyroid drugs for less than 3 months. RNA was extracted from PBMCs in TRIzol for both TCR sequencing and RNA sequencing. Library generation was performed with multiplex PCR. Sequencer: Illumina HiSeq 4000. TCR beta libraries were built with iRepertoire HTBI primers and Arm-PCR amplification of CDR3 regions. TCRdb trimmed public reads at Q25 via fastp, called clones via MiXCR and kept in-frame beta chains. A single entry per CDR3 protein holds the most common genes and DNA from its merged rows. For this sample the table gives roughly 500,000 distinct CDR3 sequences, of which more than 10% were detected only once. In total, the top ten clones hold roughly 8.9% of the sample.

This same sample was also part of a study on T cells in Graves' hyperthyroidism and ophthalmopathy.

Sequences were derived from peripheral blood mononuclear cells (PBMCs), sampled at new diagnosis, from a patient treated with antithyroid drugs. Receptors originate from a woman aged 25 to 39 with Graves disease. Donor details come from another sample of the same person, matched by shared clones.

This clonotype was counted a few times. V is TRBV19 and J is TRBJ1-5; unclear D gene. The CDR3 totals 12 residues. Trimming left V 7 bases short and J 9 bases short, with 13 bases between. The germline V gene encodes CDR1 LNHDA and CDR2 SQIVND (reference sequence). CDR3 nucleotides: TGTGCCAGTACCCAACCCCGGGGGCCCCAGCATTTT. Encoded protein: CASTQPRGPQHF.

This clonotype was observed at least ten times. The chain combines TRBV20-1 with TRBJ2-7; 8 bases are shared with TRBD2. V shed 6 bases, J shed 1 base, and the junction held 8 bases outside the gene matches. CDR1 DFQATT and CDR2 SNEGSKA come from the germline V gene (reference sequence). There are 14 residues in the CDR3. The CDR3 DNA is TGCAGTGCGGGAACTAGCGGCGCATCCTACGAGCAGTACTTC. Translated, it gives CSAGTSGASYEQYF.

The rearrangement links TRBV29-1 to TRBJ2-3, with D perhaps TRBD2 (5 bases). The CDR3 has 14 residues. V lost 7 bases and J lost 3, with 17 bases in between. Germline V CDR1 and CDR2: SQVTM, ANQGSEA. The CDR3 loop reads CSAPGFRGTDTQYF. As DNA, the CDR3 is TGCAGCGCTCCGGGGTTTCGCGGGACAGATACGCAGTATTTT.

This chain joins TRBV20-1 and TRBJ1-2; TRBD1 aligns across 9 bases. V trimming: 1 base; J trimming: 3 bases; junction bases outside the gene matches: 15. This CDR3 region has 18 residues. The germline gives CDR1 DFQATT, CDR2 SNEGSKA (reference sequence). Written as DNA, the CDR3 is TGCAGTGCTAGAGTCCGGGGGACAGGGACCTTTTTGGACTATGGCTACACCTTC. Translation gives CSARVRGTGTFLDYGYTF.

This clonotype came up many times. This chain joins TRBV30 and TRBJ1-3; D unclear. V shed 4 bases and J shed 0 bases, with 10 bases lying between them. This CDR3 has 14 amino acids. Germline CDR1 is GTSNPN and CDR2 is SVGIG (reference sequence). DNA for the CDR3: TGTGCCTGGATTCCCCGGCTCTCTGGAAACACCATATATTTT. The encoded protein is CAWIPRLSGNTIYF.

This clonotype was detected many times. This sequence joins TRBV12-3 or TRBV12-4 and TRBJ2-1; D is ambiguous. This CDR3 has 14 amino acids. The V end lost 2 bases, the J end lost 2 bases, and 7 bases lay between the germline ends. The chain's CDR3 is CASSLLTAYNEQFF. The CDR3 DNA sequence: TGTGCCAGCAGTTTACTGACGGCCTACAATGAGCAGTTCTTC.

This clonotype was recorded at least ten times. This rearrangement joins TRBV18 to TRBJ1-6; 9 bases fit TRBD1. Germline V CDR1 and CDR2: KGHSH, LQKENI. V trimming: 3 bases; J trimming: 7 bases; junction bases outside the gene matches: 10. The CDR3 is 17 residues long. This CDR3 reads CASSPTDRGGENSPLHF. The CDR3, as DNA: TGTGCCAGCTCACCGACGGACAGGGGAGGAGAGAATTCACCCCTCCACTTT.

This clonotype was seen at least ten times. A much larger clone lies a single base off, so this may be a read error. The gene calls are TRBV5-4 and TRBJ2-1, with TRBD2 identical over 9 bases. The trim removed 5 bases at V and 0 bases at J, leaving 3 bases unmatched. The germline gives CDR1 SGHNT, CDR2 YYREEE (reference sequence). The CDR3 has 15 residues. CDR3 coding DNA: TGTGCCAGCAGTAATAGCGGGAGCTCCTACAATGAGCAGTTCTTC. It specifies CASSNSGSSYNEQFF.

This clonotype was counted ten times or more. The genes are TRBV7-9 and TRBJ2-7; 10 bases align to TRBD2. The CDR3 extends over 15 amino acids. Germline V CDR1 and CDR2: SEHNR, FQNEAQ (reference sequence). V lost 5 bases and J lost 7; bases outside the gene matches: 11. This CDR3 is CASSTPSGSLGEQYF. In DNA, the CDR3 is TGTGCCAGCAGCACGCCTAGCGGGAGCTTGGGGGAGCAGTACTTC.

This clonotype showed up many times. The rearrangement joins TRBV6-1 to TRBJ1-3, with D perhaps TRBD1 (5 bases). CDR1 MNHNS and CDR2 SASEGT come from the germline V gene. The CDR3 covers 15 residues. V lost 5 bases to trimming and J lost 4 bases, with 15 bases between them. The CDR3 here is CASSPPGGDGNTIYF. CDR3 sequence (DNA): TGTGCCAGCAGTCCCCCGGGAGGGGACGGAAACACCATATATTTT.

This clonotype has at least ten counts. The chain is built from TRBV18 and TRBJ2-7, with D unresolved. V lost 1 base and J 2 bases, leaving 9 bases between the germline ends. CDR3 length equals 14 residues. The germline CDR1 and CDR2 sequences are KGHSH and LQKENI. CDR3: CASSPRGLPYEQYF. The CDR3, as DNA: TGTGCCAGCTCACCACGTGGGTTACCCTACGAGCAGTACTTC.

The table lists this clonotype with many counts. This chain joins TRBV27 and TRBJ2-1; D remains ambiguous. Germline values: CDR1 MNHEY, CDR2 SMNVEV (reference sequence). V lost 6 bases, J lost 0 bases, and 9 bases lay in between. This CDR3 region has 14 residues. The CDR3 loop is CASRKDLSYNEQFF. The CDR3 bases are TGTGCCAGCAGAAAGGACCTCTCCTACAATGAGCAGTTCTTC.

This clonotype was observed many times. This rearrangement joins TRBV6-2 or TRBV6-3 to TRBJ2-1; TRBD1 might be the D (5 bases). V shed 5 bases and J shed 5 bases, with 10 bases lying between them. CDR1 is MNHEY, CDR2 SVGEGT, per germline. This CDR3 comprises 13 residues. This CDR3 is CASSADRDNEQFF. DNA for the CDR3: TGTGCCAGCAGTGCCGACAGAGACAATGAGCAGTTCTTC.

Here the CDR3 reads CASSRGTSLFSGANVLTF. Here the CDR3 DNA reads TGTGCCAGCAGCCGAGGGACTAGCCTGTTCTCCGGGGCCAACGTCCTGACTTTC. This chain connects TRBV7-9 to TRBJ2-6, with 9 nucleotides matching TRBD2. CDR3 length: 18 amino acids. Trimming cost V 5 bases and J 4 bases; bases outside gene matches: 12. The V gene's germline CDR1 is SEHNR and CDR2 FQNEAQ (reference sequence).

This clonotype has ten or more counts. The chain has TRBV30 and TRBJ2-1; maybe TRBD2 (6 bases). This CDR3 spans 14 amino acids. The germline V gene encodes CDR1 GTSNPN and CDR2 SVGIG (reference sequence). V was pared by 0 bases and J by 4 bases, with 10 bases between. In nucleotides, the CDR3 is TGTGCCTGGAGTGTGTTCGGGAGTTACAATGAGCAGTTCTTC. Translated: CAWSVFGSYNEQFF.

The rearrangement links TRBV6-1 to TRBJ2-7; maybe TRBD1 (6 bases). The CDR3 consists of 13 residues. V lost 6 bases to trimming and J lost 3 bases, with 12 bases between them. Per germline, CDR1 MNHNS and CDR2 SASEGT. In DNA, the CDR3 is TGTGCCAGCAGCGGGGACAAAAACTACGAGCAGTACTTC. Its translation: CASSGDKNYEQYF.

This rearrangement joins TRBV20-1 to TRBJ2-2, with D possibly matching TRBD2 (5 bases). The CDR3 has 15 amino acids. V gave up 6 bases and J gave up 0 bases, with 14 bases separating them. Germline loops: CDR1 DFQATT, CDR2 SNEGSKA (reference sequence). The DNA of the CDR3 is TGCAGTGCGCATATAGGAGGATCGAACACCGGGGAGCTGTTTTTT. Its protein product is CSAHIGGSNTGELFF.

This clonotype has a count of ten or more. V gene TRBV7-8 combines with J gene TRBJ2-1; D possibly corresponds to TRBD2 (6 bases). The ends were cut back, 0 bases at V and 2 bases at J, with 8 bases in the middle. Germline-derived CDR1 and CDR2 are SGHVS and FQNEAQ. CDR3 length equals 15 residues. CDR3 loop: CASSLAREAYNEQFF. The CDR3 DNA sequence: TGTGCCAGCAGCTTAGCCAGGGAGGCCTACAATGAGCAGTTCTTC.

This clonotype appeared many times. The rearrangement links TRBV6-1 to TRBJ1-2; possible D gene TRBD1, 5 bases. The V and J ends lost 1 base and 12 bases respectively, with 9 bases between them. The CDR3 runs to 11 residues. Germline V gene data show CDR1 as MNHNS and CDR2 as SASEGT. The CDR3 sequence: CASSEDRRDTF. CDR3 nucleotide sequence: TGTGCCAGCAGTGAAGACAGGAGGGACACCTTC.

Ten or more counts support this clonotype. V and J are TRBV6-2 or TRBV6-3 and TRBJ2-2; 7 positions agree with TRBD1. After removal of 4 bases from V and 4 bases from J, the junction contained 15 bases not matched to a gene. This CDR3 contains 18 residues. The germline V gene encodes CDR1 MNHEY and CDR2 SVGEGT. The CDR3 protein is CASSFLLPQGTSTGELFF. The CDR3 DNA follows: TGTGCCAGCAGTTTCCTACTACCACAGGGGACGTCCACCGGGGAGCTGTTTTTT.

This clonotype was seen at least ten times. The CDR3 loop reads CASSQPGLAGAETQYF. The CDR3 bases are TGCGCCAGCAGCCAACCGGGACTAGCGGGAGCGGAGACCCAGTACTTC. The rearrangement joins TRBV4-1 to TRBJ2-5; 14 nucleotides match TRBD2. The junction had 4 bases not matched to a gene; V was cut back by 2 bases and J by 5 bases. The CDR3 spans 16 residues. Germline CDR1 MGHRA, CDR2 YSYEKL.